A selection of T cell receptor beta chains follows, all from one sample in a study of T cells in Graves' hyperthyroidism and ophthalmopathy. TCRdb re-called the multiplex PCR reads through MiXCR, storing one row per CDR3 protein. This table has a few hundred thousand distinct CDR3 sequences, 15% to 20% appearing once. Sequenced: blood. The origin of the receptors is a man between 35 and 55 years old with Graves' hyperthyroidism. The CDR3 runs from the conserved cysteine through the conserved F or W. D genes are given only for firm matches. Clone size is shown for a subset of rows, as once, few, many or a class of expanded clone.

CDR3nt: TGCAGTGCTAGAGATTCGGGACAGGGGAATGAAAAACTGTTTTTT
CDR3aa: CSARDSGQGNEKLFF
v_gene: TRBV20-1
d_gene: TRBD1
j_gene: TRBJ1-4
abundance: .

CDR3nt: TGTGCCAGCAGCAACAGGGGAGATAATTCACCCCTCCACTTT
CDR3aa: CASSNRGDNSPLHF
v_gene: TRBV6-2/TRBV6-3
d_gene: TRBD1
j_gene: TRBJ1-6
abundance: few

CDR3nt: TGTGCCAGCAGCTTAGGGGCGGGGGCCCGGGAGACCCAGTACTTC
CDR3aa: CASSLGAGARETQYF
v_gene: TRBV11-1
d_gene: .
j_gene: TRBJ2-5
abundance: many

CDR3nt: TGTGCCAGCAGCTCACCACGTCCCAGGGCCCTCCAGTATTTT
CDR3aa: CASSSPRPRALQYF
v_gene: TRBV7-9
d_gene: .
j_gene: TRBJ2-3
abundance: many

CDR3nt: TGTGCCAGCAGCTCACAGGGGGCGTATGGCTACACCTTC
CDR3aa: CASSSQGAYGYTF
v_gene: TRBV5-5
d_gene: TRBD1
j_gene: TRBJ1-2
abundance: many

CDR3nt: TGTGCCAGCAGCTTAGGAGGGACTAGCTTGGGGACAGATACGCAGTATTTT
CDR3aa: CASSLGGTSLGTDTQYF
v_gene: TRBV7-9
d_gene: TRBD2
j_gene: TRBJ2-3
abundance: many

CDR3nt: TGTGCCAGCAGTGCCCGGGACAGGGAACTAGGGGGCTACACCTTC
CDR3aa: CASSARDRELGGYTF
v_gene: TRBV6-1
d_gene: TRBD1
j_gene: TRBJ1-2
abundance: many

CDR3nt: TGCAGTGCCCCCTCCGATAGCACTGAAGCTTTCTTT
CDR3aa: CSAPSDSTEAFF
v_gene: TRBV20-1
d_gene: .
j_gene: TRBJ1-1
abundance: many

CDR3nt: TGCAGTGCTAGAGCACCCGTTGGGGCAGAGGGAAGCACCATATATTTT
CDR3aa: CSARAPVGAEGSTIYF
v_gene: TRBV20-1
d_gene: .
j_gene: TRBJ1-3
abundance: .

CDR3nt: TGCGCCAGCGGGGGGGCGAACACCGGGGAGCTGTTTTTT
CDR3aa: CASGGANTGELFF
v_gene: TRBV10-2
d_gene: TRBD2
j_gene: TRBJ2-2
abundance: .

CDR3nt: TGTGCCAGCAGCTTAGGGAACACCAACAATGAGCAGTTCTTC
CDR3aa: CASSLGNTNNEQFF
v_gene: TRBV11-2
d_gene: .
j_gene: TRBJ2-1
abundance: many

CDR3nt: TGTGCCACCAGTGATGAATCCGGGACTCTCGACAATGAGCAGTTCTTC
CDR3aa: CATSDESGTLDNEQFF
v_gene: TRBV24-1
d_gene: .
j_gene: TRBJ2-1
abundance: .

CDR3nt: TGCAGTGCTAAAGCGGTGATCGATGGCTACACCTTC
CDR3aa: CSAKAVIDGYTF
v_gene: TRBV20-1
d_gene: .
j_gene: TRBJ1-2
abundance: many

CDR3nt: TGTGCCTGGATTCTCAGGGTAGACACTGAAGCTTTCTTT
CDR3aa: CAWILRVDTEAFF
v_gene: TRBV30
d_gene: .
j_gene: TRBJ1-1
abundance: many

CDR3nt: TGTGCCAGCAGCTTGGTACCCAGGGCAGATACGCAGTATTTT
CDR3aa: CASSLVPRADTQYF
v_gene: TRBV5-4
d_gene: .
j_gene: TRBJ2-3
abundance: .

CDR3nt: TGCAGCGCCCCGATACAGGGGGCAAGGTATGGCTACACCTTC
CDR3aa: CSAPIQGARYGYTF
v_gene: TRBV29-1
d_gene: TRBD1
j_gene: TRBJ1-2
abundance: .

CDR3nt: TGTGCCACCAGTGAGGACTCGCAGGGGTCCCAGTACTTC
CDR3aa: CATSEDSQGSQYF
v_gene: TRBV24-1
d_gene: .
j_gene: TRBJ2-5
abundance: few

CDR3nt: TGTGCCAGCAGTTACAGTGCGACAGGGGTGAACCAGCCCCAGCATTTT
CDR3aa: CASSYSATGVNQPQHF
v_gene: TRBV6-2/TRBV6-3
d_gene: TRBD1
j_gene: TRBJ1-5
abundance: many

CDR3nt: TGTGCCAGCAGCTTAGATCTGGTGGCGAATTCACCCCTCCACTTT
CDR3aa: CASSLDLVANSPLHF
v_gene: TRBV7-9
d_gene: .
j_gene: TRBJ1-6
abundance: many

CDR3nt: TGTGCCAGCAGCTTGGGAGGGACAAGAGATCAGCCCCAGCATTTT
CDR3aa: CASSLGGTRDQPQHF
v_gene: TRBV5-6
d_gene: .
j_gene: TRBJ1-5
abundance: .

CDR3nt: TGTGCCAGCAGTTTATTGGGAACCGGAAATGAGCAGTTCTTC
CDR3aa: CASSLLGTGNEQFF
v_gene: TRBV12-3/TRBV12-4
d_gene: .
j_gene: TRBJ2-1
abundance: many

CDR3nt: TGTGCCAGCAGCCCAGACGGTTCTGGGGCCAACGTCCTGACTTTC
CDR3aa: CASSPDGSGANVLTF
v_gene: TRBV9
d_gene: .
j_gene: TRBJ2-6
abundance: few

CDR3nt: TGTGCCATCAGAGCCCCAGATCGGACTGAAGCTTTCTTT
CDR3aa: CAIRAPDRTEAFF
v_gene: TRBV10-3
d_gene: .
j_gene: TRBJ1-1
abundance: .

CDR3nt: TGCAGTGCTGCCCCCTTAGCGGGGGGGCACGAGACCCAGTACTTC
CDR3aa: CSAAPLAGGHETQYF
v_gene: TRBV20-1
d_gene: TRBD2
j_gene: TRBJ2-5
abundance: few

CDR3nt: TGTGCCATCAGTGGGCAGGGGGAAGAGCAGTACTTC
CDR3aa: CAISGQGEEQYF
v_gene: TRBV10-3
d_gene: TRBD1
j_gene: TRBJ2-7
abundance: many

CDR3nt: TGCAGTGCTAGGGACAGGGTTACGGGCTATGGCTACACCTTC
CDR3aa: CSARDRVTGYGYTF
v_gene: TRBV20-1
d_gene: TRBD1
j_gene: TRBJ1-2
abundance: many

CDR3nt: TGTGCCAGCAGGAGAGGGGTCGCCTACAATGAGCAGTTCTTC
CDR3aa: CASRRGVAYNEQFF
v_gene: TRBV25-1
d_gene: .
j_gene: TRBJ2-1
abundance: .

CDR3nt: TGTGCCAGTAGCGGAGGGAACACCGGGGAGCTGTTTTTT
CDR3aa: CASSGGNTGELFF
v_gene: TRBV9
d_gene: .
j_gene: TRBJ2-2
abundance: .

CDR3nt: TGTGCCAGCAGAAGGACTAGCGGGGGGGGTTACAATGAGCAGTTCTTC
CDR3aa: CASRRTSGGGYNEQFF
v_gene: TRBV12-3/TRBV12-4
d_gene: TRBD2
j_gene: TRBJ2-1
abundance: many

CDR3nt: TGCGCCAGCAGCCAAGGGGTTTTCGAGGTGAACACTGAAGCTTTCTTT
CDR3aa: CASSQGVFEVNTEAFF
v_gene: TRBV4-3
d_gene: .
j_gene: TRBJ1-1
abundance: .

CDR3nt: TGTGCCAGTAGTATCCGGTGGGGCGGCACTGAAGCTTTCTTT
CDR3aa: CASSIRWGGTEAFF
v_gene: TRBV19
d_gene: .
j_gene: TRBJ1-1
abundance: .

CDR3nt: TGTGCCTGGGGGCCGGGACAGGGGAGGGATCAGCCCCAGCATTTT
CDR3aa: CAWGPGQGRDQPQHF
v_gene: TRBV30
d_gene: TRBD1
j_gene: TRBJ1-5
abundance: .

CDR3nt: TGTGCCAGCAGCTATGCAGGGATAACTGAAGCTTTCTTT
CDR3aa: CASSYAGITEAFF
v_gene: TRBV6-5
d_gene: .
j_gene: TRBJ1-1
abundance: many

CDR3nt: TGTGCCAGCAGCGTAGAGGACTGGGGAATTAACACTGAAGCTTTCTTT
CDR3aa: CASSVEDWGINTEAFF
v_gene: TRBV9
d_gene: .
j_gene: TRBJ1-1
abundance: many

CDR3nt: TGCGCCAGCAGCTTGGCCTTCGGAACTGAAGCTTTCTTT
CDR3aa: CASSLAFGTEAFF
v_gene: TRBV5-1
d_gene: .
j_gene: TRBJ1-1
abundance: many

CDR3nt: TGTGCCAGTCGGAGGGAGCCTTACACTGAAGCTTTCTTT
CDR3aa: CASRREPYTEAFF
v_gene: TRBV6-2/TRBV6-3
d_gene: .
j_gene: TRBJ1-1
abundance: few

CDR3nt: TGTGCCAGCAGTGCAAGGACCTCAGCTAACTATGGCTACACCTTC
CDR3aa: CASSARTSANYGYTF
v_gene: TRBV6-1
d_gene: .
j_gene: TRBJ1-2
abundance: .

CDR3nt: TGTGCCTGGAGTAACAGCCACAACGCCAGGGGTGAGCAGTACTTC
CDR3aa: CAWSNSHNARGEQYF
v_gene: TRBV30
d_gene: .
j_gene: TRBJ2-7
abundance: .

CDR3nt: TGTGCCAGCAGTCCCCGTTCTTTGGGAGCTTTCTTT
CDR3aa: CASSPRSLGAFF
v_gene: TRBV28
d_gene: .
j_gene: TRBJ1-1
abundance: many

CDR3nt: TGTGCCAGTAGTACGGACAGGGGGCTCAATCAGCCCCAGCATTTT
CDR3aa: CASSTDRGLNQPQHF
v_gene: TRBV19
d_gene: TRBD1
j_gene: TRBJ1-5
abundance: few

CDR3nt: TGTGCCAGCAGCCAAGCAATAGGCAGTGCTGTGAATACGCAGTATTTT
CDR3aa: CASSQAIGSAVNTQYF
v_gene: TRBV4-2
d_gene: .
j_gene: TRBJ2-3
abundance: many

CDR3nt: TGCAGTGCAAGCCAGGGGGTCGCGCAGTTCTTC
CDR3aa: CSASQGVAQFF
v_gene: TRBV20-1
d_gene: TRBD1
j_gene: TRBJ2-1
abundance: .

CDR3nt: TGTGCCAGCAGCTTAGGAGGGTTTTCAGAGACCCAGTACTTC
CDR3aa: CASSLGGFSETQYF
v_gene: TRBV11-2
d_gene: .
j_gene: TRBJ2-5
abundance: many

CDR3nt: TGTGCCAGCAGTTTGAGAGGAAGCACAGATACGCAGTATTTT
CDR3aa: CASSLRGSTDTQYF
v_gene: TRBV27
d_gene: .
j_gene: TRBJ2-3
abundance: many

CDR3nt: TGCGCCAGCGGACTCCGGGACAAGTCTTACGAGCAGTACTTC
CDR3aa: CASGLRDKSYEQYF
v_gene: TRBV5-1
d_gene: .
j_gene: TRBJ2-7
abundance: .

CDR3nt: TGCGCCAGCACAATCACCTGGGGAGGGGACTATGGCTACACCTTC
CDR3aa: CASTITWGGDYGYTF
v_gene: TRBV5-1
d_gene: .
j_gene: TRBJ1-2
abundance: .

CDR3nt: TGTGCCAGCAGCCGCACAGGGGGCGCGAACACCATATATTTT
CDR3aa: CASSRTGGANTIYF
v_gene: TRBV7-9
d_gene: TRBD1
j_gene: TRBJ1-3
abundance: few

CDR3nt: TGTGCCGCATCAACCGGAGCGGCAGATACGCAGTATTTT
CDR3aa: CAASTGAADTQYF
v_gene: TRBV7-8
d_gene: .
j_gene: TRBJ2-3
abundance: many